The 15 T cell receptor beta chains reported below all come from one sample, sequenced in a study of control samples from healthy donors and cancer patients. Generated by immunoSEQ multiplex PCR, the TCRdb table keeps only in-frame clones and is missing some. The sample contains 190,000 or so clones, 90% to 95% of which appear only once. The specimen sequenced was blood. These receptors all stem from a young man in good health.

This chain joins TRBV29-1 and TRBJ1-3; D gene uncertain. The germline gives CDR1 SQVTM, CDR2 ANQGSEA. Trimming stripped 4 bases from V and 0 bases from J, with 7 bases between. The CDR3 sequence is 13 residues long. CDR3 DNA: TGCAGCGTTGCGGATTACTCTGGAAACACCATATATTTT. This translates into CSVADYSGNTIYF.

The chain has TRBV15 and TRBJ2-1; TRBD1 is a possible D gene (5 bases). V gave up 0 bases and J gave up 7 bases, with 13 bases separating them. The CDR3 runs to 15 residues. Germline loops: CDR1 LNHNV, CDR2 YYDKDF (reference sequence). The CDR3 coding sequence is TGTGCCACCAGCAGAGATCGGTCAGGGTCGAATGAGCAGTTCTTC. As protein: CATSRDRSGSNEQFF.

CDR3 region: CASSLLRGQGYSGNTIYF. The CDR3 DNA sequence: TGTGCCAGCAGCCTTCTCCGAGGACAGGGCTACTCTGGAAACACCATATATTTT. The rearrangement links TRBV3-1 (or the pseudogene TRBV3-2) to TRBJ1-3; 8 bases agree with TRBD1. Unmatched junction bases numbered 11, after V lost 4 bases and J lost 0 bases. Germline V gene data show CDR1 as LGHDT and CDR2 as YNNKEL (reference sequence). The CDR3 consists of 18 residues.

CDR3 region: CASSLVAGESDTQYF. The CDR3 DNA reads as TGCGCCAGCAGCTTGGTGGCAGGGGAATCAGATACGCAGTATTTT. This chain links TRBV5-1 with TRBJ2-3; perhaps TRBD1 as D (6 bases). CDR1 SGHRS and CDR2 YFSETQ come from the germline V gene. The CDR3 has 15 residues. Trimming took off 0 bases at V and 4 bases at J, with 12 bases between the two ends.

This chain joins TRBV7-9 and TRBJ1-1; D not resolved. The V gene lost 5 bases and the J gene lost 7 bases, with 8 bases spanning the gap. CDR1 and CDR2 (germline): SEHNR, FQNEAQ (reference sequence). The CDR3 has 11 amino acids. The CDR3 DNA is TGTGCCAGCAGCCGCTCGTTTGAAGCTTTCTTT. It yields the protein CASSRSFEAFF. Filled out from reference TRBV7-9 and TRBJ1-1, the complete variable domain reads DTGVSQNPRHKITKRGQNVTFRCDPISEHNRLYWYRQTLGQGPEFLTYFQNEAQLEKSRLLSDRFSAERPKGSFSTLEIQRTEQGDSAMYLCASSRSFEAFFGQGTRLTVV.

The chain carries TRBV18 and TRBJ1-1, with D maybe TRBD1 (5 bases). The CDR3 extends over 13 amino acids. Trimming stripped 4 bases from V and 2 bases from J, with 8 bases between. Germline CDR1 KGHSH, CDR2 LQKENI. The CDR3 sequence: CASSQTANTEAFF. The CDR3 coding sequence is TGTGCCAGCTCACAGACAGCAAACACTGAAGCTTTCTTT.

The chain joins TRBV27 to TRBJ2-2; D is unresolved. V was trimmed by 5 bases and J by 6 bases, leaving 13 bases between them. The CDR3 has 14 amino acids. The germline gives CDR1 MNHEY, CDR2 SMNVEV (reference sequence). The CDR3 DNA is TGTGCCAGCAGTGAAGATTTGGCGTCCGGGGAGCTGTTTTTT. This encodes CASSEDLASGELFF.

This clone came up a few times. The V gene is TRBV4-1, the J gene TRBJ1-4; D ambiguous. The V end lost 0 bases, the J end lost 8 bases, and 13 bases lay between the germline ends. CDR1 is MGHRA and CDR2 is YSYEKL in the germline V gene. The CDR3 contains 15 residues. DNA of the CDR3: TGCGCCAGCAGCCAAGAGGGGTGGGCTGGGGAAAAACTGTTTTTT. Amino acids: CASSQEGWAGEKLFF.

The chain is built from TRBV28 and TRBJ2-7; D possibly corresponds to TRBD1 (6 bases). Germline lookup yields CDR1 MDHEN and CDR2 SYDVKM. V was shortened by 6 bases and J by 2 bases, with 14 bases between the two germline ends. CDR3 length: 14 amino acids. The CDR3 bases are TGTGCCAGCAGCTCCACAGGGTTTGCCTACGAGCAGTACTTC. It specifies CASSSTGFAYEQYF. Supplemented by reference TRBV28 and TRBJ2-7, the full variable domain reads DVKVTQSSRYLVKRTGEKVFLECVQDMDHENMFWYRQDPGLGLRLIYFSYDVKMKEKGDIPEGYSVSREKKERFSLILESASTNQTSMYLCASSSTGFAYEQYFGPGTRLTVT.

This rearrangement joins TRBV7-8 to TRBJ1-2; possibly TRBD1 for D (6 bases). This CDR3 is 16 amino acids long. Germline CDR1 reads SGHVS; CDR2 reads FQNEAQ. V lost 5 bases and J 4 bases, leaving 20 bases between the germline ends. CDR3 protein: CASSRDPTGKSYGYTF. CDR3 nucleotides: TGTGCCAGCAGCCGGGATCCAACAGGGAAGTCCTATGGCTACACCTTC.

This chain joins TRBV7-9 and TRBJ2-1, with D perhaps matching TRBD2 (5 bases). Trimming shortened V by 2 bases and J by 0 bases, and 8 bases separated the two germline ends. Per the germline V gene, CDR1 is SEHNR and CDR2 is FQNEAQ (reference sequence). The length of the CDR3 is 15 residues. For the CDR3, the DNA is TGTGCCAGCAGCTTAAGTGGGAGCTCCTACAATGAGCAGTTCTTC. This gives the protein CASSLSGSSYNEQFF.

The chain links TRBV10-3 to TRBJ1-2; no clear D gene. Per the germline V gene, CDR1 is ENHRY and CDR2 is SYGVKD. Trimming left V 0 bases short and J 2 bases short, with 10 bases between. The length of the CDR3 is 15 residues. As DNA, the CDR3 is TGTGCCATCAGTGAGTCGAAAGGCACGAACTATGGCTACACCTTC. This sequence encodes CAISESKGTNYGYTF.

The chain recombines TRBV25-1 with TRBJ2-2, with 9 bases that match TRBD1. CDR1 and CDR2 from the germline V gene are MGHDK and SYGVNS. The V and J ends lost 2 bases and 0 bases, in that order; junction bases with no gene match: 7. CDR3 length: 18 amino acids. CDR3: CASSEGDRALPNTGELFF. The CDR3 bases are TGTGCCAGCAGTGAAGGGGACAGGGCACTACCGAACACCGGGGAGCTGTTTTTT.

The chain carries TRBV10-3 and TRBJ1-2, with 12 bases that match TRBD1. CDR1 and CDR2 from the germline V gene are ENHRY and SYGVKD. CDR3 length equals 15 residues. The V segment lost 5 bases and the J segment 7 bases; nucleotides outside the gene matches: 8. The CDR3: CAISYPGQGAVGYTF. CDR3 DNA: TGTGCCATCAGTTACCCGGGACAGGGGGCCGTTGGCTACACCTTC.

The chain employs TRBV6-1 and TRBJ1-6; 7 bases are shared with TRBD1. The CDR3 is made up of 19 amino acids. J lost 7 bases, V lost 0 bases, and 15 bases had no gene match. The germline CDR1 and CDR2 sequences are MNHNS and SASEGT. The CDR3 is CASSEATPGQSFRNSPLHF. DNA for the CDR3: TGTGCCAGCAGTGAAGCTACCCCGGGACAGAGTTTTCGGAATTCACCCCTCCACTTT.